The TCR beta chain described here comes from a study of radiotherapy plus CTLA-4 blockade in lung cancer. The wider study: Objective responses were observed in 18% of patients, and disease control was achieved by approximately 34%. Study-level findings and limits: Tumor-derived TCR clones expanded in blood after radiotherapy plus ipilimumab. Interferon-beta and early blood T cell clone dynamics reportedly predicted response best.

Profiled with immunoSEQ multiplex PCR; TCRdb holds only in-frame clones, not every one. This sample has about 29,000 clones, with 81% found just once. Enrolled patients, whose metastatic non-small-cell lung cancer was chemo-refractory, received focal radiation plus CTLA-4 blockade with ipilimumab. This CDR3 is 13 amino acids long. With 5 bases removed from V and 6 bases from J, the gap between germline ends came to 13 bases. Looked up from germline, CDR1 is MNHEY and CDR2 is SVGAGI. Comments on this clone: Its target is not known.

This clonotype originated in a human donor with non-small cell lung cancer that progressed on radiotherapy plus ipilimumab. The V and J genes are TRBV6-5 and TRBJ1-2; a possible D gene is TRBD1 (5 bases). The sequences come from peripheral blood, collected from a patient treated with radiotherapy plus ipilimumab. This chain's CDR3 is CASSPTGVDGYTF. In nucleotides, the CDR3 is TGTGCCAGCAGTCCTACAGGAGTCGATGGCTACACCTTC.